These 21 T cell receptor beta chains were sequenced from one sample in a study of T cells in Graves' hyperthyroidism and ophthalmopathy. TCR beta CDR3 regions were amplified from RNA transcripts. In the first-round RT-PCR of the TCR CDR3, the HTBI primer set was used. Each CDR3 protein is one row after TCRdb ran MiXCR on the multiplex PCR reads. The table records 45,000 or so distinct CDR3 sequences, around 48% of them present only once. Sample: peripheral blood or thyroid tissue (not recorded which). These receptors all come from a woman aged 50 to 60 with Graves' hyperthyroidism.

The gene calls are TRBV6-7 and TRBJ2-1; no firm D call. TRBV6-7 qualifies as an ORF whose function is uncertain. Trimming took 11 bases from V and 8 from J, leaving 16 bases between them. The CDR3 is made up of 12 amino acids. DNA of the CDR3: TGTGCCGGCACACTGATAGTAGATGAGCAGTTCTTC. This sequence encodes CAGTLIVDEQFF.

This clonotype was found many times. The V and J genes are TRBV4-2 and TRBJ1-6; weak D call: TRBD1 (6 bases). V was shortened by 2 bases and J by 7 bases, with 12 bases between the two germline ends. CDR1 and CDR2 (germline): LGHNA, YNFKEQ. The CDR3 contains 15 residues. CDR3 DNA: TGTGCCAGCAGCCAATTGGACAGCCAAAATTCACCCCTCCACTTT. It codes for CASSQLDSQNSPLHF.

The CDR3 sequence: CASSQGTGPSTEAFF. DNA for the CDR3: TGTGCCAGCAGCCAAGGGACAGGGCCGAGCACTGAAGCTTTCTTT. The rearrangement links TRBV3-1 to TRBJ1-1; 8 bases fit TRBD1. Trimming at V came to 1 base and at J to 4 bases, leaving 5 bases not matched to a gene. This CDR3 has 15 residues. Germline V gene data show CDR1 as LGHDT and CDR2 as YNNKEL (reference sequence).

V gene TRBV7-2 combines with J gene TRBJ1-2; D might be TRBD1 (6 bases). V shed 5 bases and J shed 2 bases, with 24 bases lying between them. Looked up from germline, CDR1 is SGHTA and CDR2 is FQGNSA. The CDR3 runs 18 residues. CDR3 nucleotide sequence: TGTGCCAGCAGCCAGGGTCGGCCACAGGGTCTGGGGAACTATGGCTACACCTTC. Protein: CASSQGRPQGLGNYGYTF.

The chain uses TRBV29-1 and TRBJ1-1; D gene uncertain. V lost 7 bases to trimming and J lost 3 bases, with 9 bases between them. Per the germline V gene, CDR1 is SQVTM and CDR2 is ANQGSEA. The CDR3 is 11 residues long. CDR3 protein: CSALGYTEAFF. The CDR3, as DNA: TGCAGCGCCCTCGGGTACACTGAAGCTTTCTTT. Complete variable domain (other parts from reference TRBV29-1 and TRBJ1-1): SAVISQKPSRDICQRGTSLTIQCQVDSQVTMMFWYRQQPGQSLTLIATANQGSEATYESGFVIDKFPISRPNLTFSTLTVSNMSPEDSSIYLCSALGYTEAFFGQGTRLTVV.

J is TRBJ2-3 and V is TRBV2, with TRBD1 matching 7 bases. There are 19 residues in the CDR3. V shed 6 bases and J 0 bases; nucleotides not matched to a gene: 18. Germline V gives CDR1 SNHLY, CDR2 FYNNEI. CDR3 region: CASSERTGFGITSTDTQYF. The CDR3, as DNA: TGTGCCAGCAGCGAAAGGACAGGTTTTGGGATAACTAGCACAGATACGCAGTATTTT.

This clonotype was detected a few times. The chain joins TRBV7-2 to TRBJ2-7; 8 nucleotides agree with TRBD2. V lost 5 bases to trimming and J lost 3 bases; unmatched junction nucleotides: 3. The germline gives CDR1 SGHTA, CDR2 FQGNSA. The CDR3 has 13 amino acids. CDR3 DNA: TGTGCCAGCAGCGAGGGACTAGGCTACGAGCAGTACTTC. Its protein is CASSEGLGYEQYF.

The chain joins TRBV9 to TRBJ2-3; 9 positions match TRBD2. CDR1 and CDR2 (germline): SGDLS, YYNGEE. The CDR3 has 16 amino acids. V lost 4 bases and J lost 5; bases outside the gene matches: 11. DNA for the CDR3: TGTGCCAGCAGCCCTCGCGCGGGAGGGCCTGTAGATACGCAGTATTTT. Protein sequence: CASSPRAGGPVDTQYF.

The chain is built from TRBV10-3 and TRBJ1-5; a weak D match, TRBD1 (6 bases). V was clipped by 6 bases and J by 6 bases, with 15 bases between them. The CDR3 covers 14 residues. Germline V gene sequence: CDR1 ENHRY, CDR2 SYGVKD. CDR3 sequence (DNA): TGTGCCATCAGGGCCGCAGGGGAGGGTCAGCCCCAGCATTTT. This encodes CAIRAAGEGQPQHF.

This clonotype was counted ten times or more. The chain links TRBV28 to TRBJ1-6, with D perhaps matching TRBD1 (5 bases). Germline V gene lookup returns CDR1 MDHEN and CDR2 SYDVKM. Trimming removed 6 bases at V and 0 bases at J, with 15 bases between. This CDR3 comprises 17 residues. The CDR3 loop is CASRPRDLASYNSPLHF. In DNA, the CDR3 is TGTGCCAGCAGACCCCGGGACCTAGCCTCCTATAATTCACCCCTCCACTTT.

The V and J genes are TRBV7-9 and TRBJ2-5; 12 bases map to TRBD2. Germline CDR1 and CDR2: SEHNR and FQNEAQ (reference sequence). V dropped 5 bases and J dropped 6; count of bases not matched to a gene: 7. This CDR3 region has 15 residues. The CDR3 sequence is CASSRRLAGEQTQYF. The CDR3 region has the DNA TGTGCCAGCAGCCGGAGACTAGCGGGAGAGCAGACCCAGTACTTC.

In nucleotides, the CDR3 is TGTGCCAGCAGCTTAGAGGGACAGAACACTGAAGCTTTCTTT. Encoded protein: CASSLEGQNTEAFF. The chain combines TRBV7-8 with TRBJ1-1; D may be TRBD1 (6 bases). CDR3 length equals 14 residues. Germline CDR1 is SGHVS and CDR2 is FQNEAQ. V lost 1 base to trimming and J lost 1 base, with 7 bases between them.

The rearrangement uses TRBV15 and TRBJ1-5; TRBD1 matches at 7 bases. Trimming took 3 bases from V and 1 from J; bases not matched to a gene: 6. CDR1 is LNHNV, CDR2 YYDKDF, per germline (reference sequence). The CDR3 contains 16 residues. The CDR3 bases are TGTGCCACCAGCAGCCAATGGGACAGAAGCAATCAGCCCCAGCATTTT. Amino acid sequence: CATSSQWDRSNQPQHF.

This rearrangement joins TRBV7-2 to TRBJ2-7, with TRBD2 identical over 11 bases. Germline CDR1 SGHTA, CDR2 FQGNSA. This CDR3 has 18 amino acids. After removal of 4 bases from V and 1 base from J, the junction contained 12 bases not matched to a gene. The CDR3 is CASSSVLAGAGRSYEQYF. The CDR3 DNA sequence: TGTGCCAGCAGCTCGGTACTAGCGGGAGCAGGCCGATCCTACGAGCAGTACTTC.

This clonotype was detected many times. This chain connects TRBV20-1 to TRBJ2-3; D gene unclear. This CDR3 comprises 13 residues. V gave up 0 bases and J gave up 2 bases, with 6 bases separating them. Looked up from germline, CDR1 is DFQATT and CDR2 is SNEGSKA (reference sequence). The CDR3 reads CSARDLTTDTQYF. The DNA of the CDR3 is TGCAGTGCTAGAGATCTAACCACAGATACGCAGTATTTT.

V usage is TRBV19 and J usage is TRBJ2-3; D not certain. V was clipped by 1 base and J by 11 bases, with 4 bases between them. This CDR3 region has 10 residues. Germline V gene sequence: CDR1 LNHDA, CDR2 SQIVND (reference sequence). The CDR3 DNA reads TGTGCCAGTAGTATAGCTGGGCAGTATTTT. As protein: CASSIAGQYF.

The chain employs TRBV29-1 and TRBJ2-5, with 9 bases aligning to TRBD1. Germline-derived CDR1 and CDR2 are SQVTM and ANQGSEA. V shed 3 bases and J 5 bases; nucleotides not matched to a gene: 4. This CDR3 is built from 13 residues. The CDR3 region is CSVDGTGWETQYF. CDR3 in DNA: TGCAGCGTTGATGGGACAGGGTGGGAGACCCAGTACTTC.

The gene calls are TRBV20-1 and TRBJ2-7; 8 bases fit TRBD1. V lost 2 bases, J lost 3 bases, and 9 bases stayed unmatched. CDR1 is DFQATT, CDR2 SNEGSKA, per germline (reference sequence). This CDR3 is built from 15 residues. CDR3 amino acids: CSARPHQDRDYEQYF. The CDR3 DNA sequence: TGCAGTGCTAGACCTCATCAGGACAGGGACTACGAGCAGTACTTC.

This clonotype is classed as medium-sized. V and J are TRBV20-1 and TRBJ1-6; TRBD1 might be the D (5 bases). The CDR3 extends over 14 amino acids. V shed 0 bases and J shed 7 bases, with 10 bases lying between them. The V gene's germline CDR1 is DFQATT and CDR2 SNEGSKA (reference sequence). The CDR3 here is CSARDQGGNSPLHF. CDR3 nucleotides: TGCAGTGCTAGAGATCAGGGTGGCAATTCACCCCTCCACTTT.

This clonotype occurred many times. The chain carries TRBV7-2 and TRBJ2-1; D uncertain. Per germline, CDR1 SGHTA and CDR2 FQGNSA. The CDR3 length is 14 residues. V lost 2 bases to trimming and J lost 4 bases, with 9 bases between them. In nucleotides, the CDR3 is TGTGCCAGCAGCTTAATTGTCACATACAATGAGCAGTTCTTC. It encodes CASSLIVTYNEQFF.

This clonotype came up many times. This rearrangement joins TRBV3-1 to TRBJ1-1; no definite D call. V lost 4 bases and J 1 base, leaving 16 bases between the germline ends. The CDR3 totals 16 residues. CDR1 is LGHDT and CDR2 is YNNKEL in the germline V gene (reference sequence). The CDR3 spells CASSPGRIPPNTEAFF. The CDR3, as DNA: TGTGCCAGCAGCCCTGGACGTATTCCCCCGAACACTGAAGCTTTCTTT.